This T cell receptor (beta chain) emerged from a study of cytomegalovirus exposure and HLA in healthy donors (dated by TCRdb to about 2017). With regard to the full study: An earlier analysis of some 500 of the donors reported approximately 290 Gb of sequence data and some 120 million unique TCR beta sequences from about 180 million T cells. Several DR-DQ haplotypes were treated as single units for association and clustering because of strong linkage in the cohort. The study profiled the T cell repertoires of 500 to 800 subjects by immunosequencing and related them to cytomegalovirus serostatus. Of the approximately 400 genotyped donors, over 65% fell in the genetic ancestry cluster associated with self-reported Caucasian donors. The study aimed to test whether signatures of past pathogen exposure could be identified by cataloging public T cell receptors. In a later analysis, previously published TCR beta repertoires from some 640 donors were re-analyzed and high-resolution HLA genotyping was added so that TCR occurrence patterns could be studied. To predict cytomegalovirus infection status, the study brought together high-throughput TCR immunosequencing, statistical association of individual TCRs with disease status, and machine learning. Donor age, sex, ethnicity and CMV serostatus were compiled alongside the repertoire data. All discovery cohort repertoires had been generated on a single sequencing platform. Rather than drawing on any new phenotypic data, the later analysis identified candidate immune exposures from TCR beta sequences and the way those sequences occurred across donors. HLA typing included class I and class II loci at four-digit resolution. An earlier analysis of several hundred of the donors applied high-throughput TCR beta sequencing to assess whether each TCR beta V gene segment acted as functional or pseudogenic. Typing coverage differed by locus: A, B, C, DRB1 and DQB1 were typed in roughly 620-630 donors, DQA1 in 522, DPA1 in some 570, and DPB1 in just under 480. Among some 400 genotyped donors of the cohort, an average of approximately 240,000 unique TCR beta nucleotide sequences was sequenced per donor, of which approximately 18% were non-productive. Approximately 310 gigabases of sequencing data and around 87 million unique TCR sequences were included in an early release covering several hundred HLA-typed donors. A separate validation cohort of roughly 130 different subjects was used in addition to the roughly 700-subject first cohort. Genome-wide SNP genotypes for about 65% of the 666 donors were used in a later genetic analysis, which treated that subset as a discovery cohort.

The cohort comprised several hundred healthy bone marrow donors. At the time of sampling, every cohort member was nominally healthy, though immune exposures that went unrecorded were likely present. The donor tested CMV seronegative and was one of the 352 seronegative cohort members. Each donor provided a peripheral blood sample, and peripheral blood mononuclear cells were used for TCR beta sequencing. Genomic DNA extraction from the blood cell samples was performed with the Qiagen DNeasy Blood Extraction Kit. To prepare the library, the immunoSEQ multiplex PCR assay was applied. A mixture of 60 forward primers for TCR Vbeta segments and 13 reverse primers for TCR Jbeta segments was used in the multiplex PCR. Amplification of the CDR3 region of rearranged TCR beta genes was performed with a multiplex PCR assay on genomic DNA. The amplified TCR beta libraries were sequenced on the Illumina HiSeq System as 87-base-pair reads. For the original study's pipeline: In a later analysis, tens of millions of unique TCR beta chains were counted across the 500 to 850 repertoires, and about 10 million of these chains were shared by at least two donors. Raw reads were error-corrected and collapsed into unique sequences by a nearest-neighbor algorithm in which closely related sequences were merged to remove PCR and sequencing errors. CDR3 sequences were aligned to IMGT reference sequences to assign V, D and J gene segments. For a sequence to be retained, at least a six-nucleotide match to both a V gene segment and a J gene segment was required. Rearrangements were classified as productive when the CDR3 lacked stop codons and remained in frame with V and J, and all other rearrangements were classified as non-productive. CDR3 was defined by IMGT convention, running from the second conserved V-encoded cysteine to the conserved J-encoded phenylalanine. The earlier analysis of 500 to 650 of the donors excluded any sequence lacking an unambiguous match to a single V gene segment. An earlier analysis of about 590 of the donors classified V segments as functional when productive rearrangements were above 56.7% and as segregating when the standard deviation between donors was above 5%. A statistical classification framework was built for diagnosing cytomegalovirus status from the catalog of TCR beta chain sequences. V and J gene assignment, in a later analysis, came from comparing TCR nucleotide sequences with IMGT/GENE-DB human TR gene sequences. A later analysis assigned CDR3 sequences and most-parsimonious VDJ recombination scenarios with the TCRdist pipeline. In a later analysis, each TCR beta chain was defined by its CDR3 amino acid sequence together with its V-gene family, and reads without a unique V-gene family were excluded. As a way to deal with suspected cross-contamination and a sequencing artifact, a later analysis dropped approximately 590 nucleotide sequences that were highly shared and had low generation probability. In a later analysis, a clonal expansion index for each public chain was calculated from normalized within-repertoire ranks of inferred template counts. A later analysis computed generation probabilities with a VDJ recombination model fitted to out-of-frame rearrangements, and checked the results against IGoR. Hypergeometric tests were used in a later analysis to score TCR-TCR, TCR-HLA and TCR-CMV co-occurrence, with a repertoire-size bias correction applied to the TCR pairs. In a later analysis, false discovery rates were estimated by permuting HLA or CMV assignments 20 times. A later analysis grouped co-occurring TCRs with DBSCAN, adding TCRdist sequence similarity when clustering within HLA-allele-positive subsets. Repertoires with fewer than 30,000 or more than 120,000 public chains, plus five repertoires with anomalous nucleotide sharing, were excluded from co-occurrence clustering. This is the immuneACCESS table as TCRdb keeps it, with only in-frame sequences that have V and J called. A part of the clones is gone; compared with another copy, unresolved V genes explain less than half, and the rest is unexplained. The V and J calls and clone size were taken over from that table, and D and trimming were inferred from the DNA. For this sample there are about 55,000 clones; 60% to 80% appear just once. The ten most abundant clones make up around 2.5% of the sample.

As to this clone: The target of this receptor is not known. No per-base quality is available; no much larger clone lies one base away.

Results the study describes overall, beyond this receptor: Strong co-occurrence of HLA alleles, especially DR and DQ, made assigning TCR associations to individual alleles difficult. According to a later analysis, most CMV-associated TCR beta chains appeared to be HLA-restricted, and the HLA associations seemed to be driven largely by CMV exposure. Most TCR sequences were observed very rarely across donors, whereas some public TCRs were present in many individuals. The study listed around 160 TCR beta chains as associated with cytomegalovirus. In an earlier analysis of about 550 of the donors, most TCR beta V segments were observed in productive rearrangements about 87% or about 30% of the time, broadly matching IMGT annotations. The sequencing pipeline was judged likely to have produced a cluster of highly shared sequence variants as a technical artifact. Because some donors lacked HLA typing at each locus, the association tests relied only on the typed subset. A further reported finding was that TCR beta sequences accurately predicted the HLA-A and HLA-B alleles for most subjects in the first cohort. Over 15 rarely observed V segments, including chromosome 9 orphons, were excluded from the earlier analysis of some 590 of the donors because counts were too low. Correlated functional status among segregating V segments might reflect linkage disequilibrium, but an unknown experimental factor could not be ruled out. In vitro tests confirmed that a few of the cytomegalovirus-associated TCR beta chains recognize cytomegalovirus antigens. In a later genetic analysis, fewer N-insertions in productive TCRs were reported among donors in an Asian-associated ancestry cluster than the approximately 710-donor mean. In this cohort, only TCR beta chains were sequenced, and detectable features were limited by the absence of alpha or paired-chain data. Presence/absence analyses assumed roughly uniform sequencing depth across donors, an assumption that may not hold. In both the original and validation cohorts, the classifier was reported to diagnose cytomegalovirus status with high specificity and sensitivity. A later analysis found that HLA-associated TCR beta chains were more clonally expanded and had lower generation probabilities than equally common non-associated chains. CMV serostatus was the only immune exposure information available for the cohort. In a later analysis, several top co-occurrence clusters were reported to appear linked to parvovirus B19, influenza, CMV and Epstein-Barr virus. The authors suggested that the approach could potentially be extended to other disease states and immunological phenotypes. V-gene and J-gene trimming of TCR beta chains was associated with a missense DCLRE1C variant in a later genetic analysis, and the association was replicated in an independent cohort. Specific HLA alleles were associated with 15,000 to 20,000 TCR beta sequences at a false discovery rate of 0.05 in a later analysis. A later analysis found that TCR association rates varied across HLA loci, with DRB1 alleles showing the most associated TCRs and HLA-C alleles the fewest.

The source material was PBMCs. The origin of this receptor is a female donor in good health and CMV-seronegative.

DNA sequence: TGTGCCAGCAGCTTGACAGGGGGAATCCTCTATGGCTACACCTTC. Its translation is CASSLTGGILYGYTF. The chain is encoded by TRBV5-6 joined to TRBJ1-2, and TRBD1 matches 8 of the central bases. The CDR3 runs 15 amino acids, cysteine and phenylalanine included. This entry keeps only the CDR3 DNA: 45 bases, framed from base 1. V loses 1 base at its end and J loses 4 bases; junction bases beyond the gene matches: 6. The germline V gene yields SGHDT for CDR1 and YYEEEE for CDR2.